This TCR beta chain stems from a study of breast tumors, draining lymph nodes, adjacent tissues. The lymph nodes were axillary draining lymph nodes from breast cancer patients. In its sample, this clonotype was seen a few times. A clone one base away is much larger, so this may be a read error. TCRdb ran MiXCR on the multiplex PCR reads and lists one entry per CDR3 protein. This sample has some 130,000 distinct CDR3 sequences, with about 22% found just once. Input material: axillary lymph node tissue. This TCR came from a female donor with breast cancer. Some clones in this sample may be carry-over from other donors' samples.

CDR3 sequence (DNA): TGCAGTGCGGGGGGACAGTCAACCTACGGGCAGTACTTC. Translating it yields CSAGGQSTYGQYF. The rearrangement joins TRBV20-1 to TRBJ2-7; D might be TRBD1 (7 bases). Germline V gives CDR1 DFQATT, CDR2 SNEGSKA (reference sequence). The CDR3 runs 13 residues.